Sequencing of this TCR beta chain was carried out in a study of blood T cell repertoires in COVID-19. On the study more broadly: There were acute and convalescent COVID-19 samples, and they came from the United States, Italy and Spain.

In the original workflow: Nucleated cell counts were estimated from reference gene primer amplification. Generated by immunoSEQ multiplex PCR, the TCRdb table keeps only in-frame clones and is missing some. The DNA gave D and trimming, while V, J and clone size come from that table. The sample lists 350,000 to 450,000 clones, 86% occurring once. In germline, CDR1 is SEHNR, CDR2 FQNEAQ (reference sequence). The CDR3 is 19 amino acids. Germline trimming cut 1 base from V and 0 bases from J; bases unmatched to any gene: 12. The chain is built from TRBV7-9 and TRBJ2-7, with 10 bases matching TRBD2. The receptor's source is an older woman with COVID-19, enrolled during active disease. Sequencing used peripheral blood. This chain's CDR3 is CASSLGGGWTSGFSYEQYF. Written as DNA, the CDR3 is TGTGCCAGCAGCTTAGGGGGAGGTTGGACTAGCGGATTCTCCTACGAGCAGTACTTC.